One sample yielded the 24 T cell receptor beta chains listed below, sequenced in a study of response to subunit inactivated influenza vaccine. TCRdb independently ran MiXCR on the RT-PCR reads; one entry per CDR3 protein. The sample holds 400,000 to 650,000 distinct CDR3 sequences, approximately 7.7% seen once. Sequencing used PBMCs from blood, obtained 23 to 25 months after vaccination. The receptors shown here come from a man aged 50 to 75 who received an inactivated influenza vaccine.

The chain couples TRBV28 to TRBJ2-1; D perhaps matches TRBD2 (5 bases). V lost 8 bases and J lost 4, with 18 bases in between. CDR3 size: 15 residues. Germline CDR1 reads MDHEN; CDR2 reads SYDVKM. CDR3 amino acids: CASGKSGGGYNEQFF. DNA for the CDR3: TGTGCCAGCGGAAAGAGCGGCGGCGGGTACAATGAGCAGTTCTTC.

DNA for the CDR3: TGTGCCAGCAGTGGTACCGGGAACGAGCAGTACTTC. Protein product: CASSGTGNEQYF. The V gene is TRBV25-1, the J gene TRBJ2-7; TRBD2 is a possible D gene (5 bases). The CDR3 covers 12 residues. The germline V gene has CDR1 MGHDK and CDR2 SYGVNS. V was shortened by 4 bases and J by 5 bases, with 9 bases between the two germline ends.

This chain connects TRBV9 to TRBJ2-3; D not resolved. CDR1 is SGDLS, CDR2 YYNGEE, per germline. Deletions cut 3 bases from V and 2 bases from J, with 16 bases between. The CDR3 extends over 16 amino acids. CDR3 amino acids: CASSAIGRVYTDTQYF. Here the CDR3 DNA reads TGTGCCAGCAGCGCAATCGGCCGGGTCTACACAGATACGCAGTATTTT.

This clonotype was observed a handful of times. This sequence joins TRBV28 and TRBJ2-1, with a tentative D call TRBD1 (6 bases). V lost 5 bases to trimming and J lost 9 bases, with 23 bases between them. Germline lookup yields CDR1 MDHEN and CDR2 SYDVKM. The CDR3 spans 16 residues. The CDR3 spells CASSPAGGKGRGEQFF. The CDR3 bases are TGTGCCAGCAGTCCAGCTGGGGGCAAGGGTAGGGGTGAGCAGTTCTTC.

This clonotype was observed a handful of times. The rearrangement joins TRBV19 to TRBJ2-1; a weak D match, TRBD2 (6 bases). Germline V gives CDR1 LNHDA, CDR2 SQIVND (reference sequence). CDR3 length equals 16 residues. V shed 2 bases and J shed 4 bases, with 15 bases lying between them. The CDR3 DNA reads as TGTGCCAGTAGTATAAGTTTACTAGCTTTATACAATGAGCAGTTCTTC. It codes for CASSISLLALYNEQFF.

This clonotype has ten or more counts. The chain carries TRBV6-2 or TRBV6-3 and TRBJ2-1; possible D gene TRBD2, 6 bases. CDR1 and CDR2 (germline): MNHEY, SVGEGT. This CDR3 is 14 amino acids long. The V and J ends lost 4 bases and 6 bases respectively, with 13 bases between them. The DNA for the CDR3 is TGTGCCAGCAGTTTCGGGACTCGGGTCAATGAGCAGTTCTTC. Its translation is CASSFGTRVNEQFF.

This clonotype showed up just a few times. The chain links TRBV7-9 to TRBJ2-1; D is uncertain. Germline V lookup: CDR1 SEHNR, CDR2 FQNEAQ (reference sequence). Trimming removed 2 bases from V and 9 bases from J, with 11 bases in between. The CDR3 contains 13 residues. CDR3 DNA: TGTGCCAGCAGCTTATATAGCCTCAGTGAGCAGTTCTTC. Translating gives CASSLYSLSEQFF.

The chain employs TRBV4-3 and TRBJ1-2, with D perhaps matching TRBD1 (6 bases). Germline CDR1 and CDR2: LGHNA and YSLEER. The CDR3 is 17 amino acids. V was shortened by 2 bases and J by 5 bases, with 21 bases between the two germline ends. The CDR3 loop reads CASSQLGGAQGAYGYTF. The CDR3 nucleotides are TGCGCCAGCAGCCAACTCGGGGGGGCACAGGGAGCTTATGGCTACACCTTC.

This clonotype was detected a few times. J is TRBJ2-7 and V is TRBV7-9, with D possibly TRBD1 on 5 matching bases. This CDR3 region has 15 residues. Germline CDR1 and CDR2: SEHNR and FQNEAQ (reference sequence). The V end lost 5 bases, the J end lost 7 bases, and 21 bases lay between the germline ends. CDR3 bases: TGTGCCAGCAGCCCTCAGGGCTACCCCCCTTGGGAGCAGTACTTC. Residues: CASSPQGYPPWEQYF.

This clonotype was counted between two and nine times. The chain links TRBV20-1 to TRBJ1-2, with D possibly being TRBD1 (5 bases). V was clipped by 4 bases and J by 0 bases, with 15 bases between them. The CDR3 covers 15 residues. Germline V gene sequence: CDR1 DFQATT, CDR2 SNEGSKA (reference sequence). In DNA, the CDR3 is TGCAGTGCTACCTTGGAGGGGCAAGCTAACTATGGCTACACCTTC. Its translation is CSATLEGQANYGYTF.

The rearrangement links TRBV14 to TRBJ2-1; the D call may be TRBD1 or TRBD2 (6 bases each). CDR1 and CDR2 from the germline V gene are SGHDN and FVKESK. This CDR3 contains 15 residues. Trimming took 2 bases from V and 1 from J, leaving 9 bases between them. CDR3 DNA sequence: TGTGCCAGCAGCCAACTAGGGGGGTCCTACAATGAGCAGTTCTTC. Translation gives CASSQLGGSYNEQFF. The whole variable domain, remainder taken from reference TRBV14 and TRBJ2-1, is EAGVTQFPSHSVIEKGQTVTLRCDPISGHDNLYWYRRVMGKEIKFLLHFVKESKQDESGMPNNRFLAERTGGTYSTLKVQPAELEDSGVYFCASSQLGGSYNEQFFGPGTRLTVL.

In this sample, this clonotype turned up many times. This rearrangement joins TRBV4-3 to TRBJ2-1; 11 positions match TRBD1. J gave up 3 bases and V 4 bases, and 5 bases lay outside the gene matches. The CDR3 consists of 16 residues. Germline CDR1 reads LGHNA; CDR2 reads YSLEER. The CDR3 reads CASSRGTGGLYNEQFF. In DNA, the CDR3 is TGCGCCAGCAGCCGCGGGACAGGGGGTCTCTACAATGAGCAGTTCTTC.

The chain recombines TRBV20-1 with TRBJ2-1; D perhaps matches TRBD2 (6 bases). V lost 0 bases and J lost 0, with 21 bases in between. CDR1 is DFQATT and CDR2 is SNEGSKA in the germline V gene (reference sequence). The CDR3 runs to 19 residues. The CDR3 DNA follows: TGCAGTGCTAGAGAGGTAAAGGACTATGTAGCTTTCTCCTACAATGAGCAGTTCTTC. Translated, it gives CSAREVKDYVAFSYNEQFF.

A word on this clonotype: This may arise from a read error, as a much more abundant clone is one base away. The rearrangement uses TRBV7-6 and TRBJ2-7; D is perhaps TRBD1 (6 bases). V was pared by 7 bases and J by 4 bases, with 17 bases between. Germline V gene sequence: CDR1 SGHVS, CDR2 FNYEAQ. The CDR3 contains 14 residues. In nucleotides, the CDR3 is TGTGCCAGCACCCCAGGGGCGGGCTTTTACGAGCAGTACTTC. Protein: CASTPGAGFYEQYF.

This clonotype was seen repeatedly, ten times or more. V usage is TRBV7-3 and J usage is TRBJ2-4; D remains ambiguous. The germline V gene encodes CDR1 SGHTA and CDR2 FQGTGA. The CDR3 is 17 amino acids. V lost 3 bases and J 0 bases, leaving 15 bases between the germline ends. This chain's CDR3 is CASSFGRSNLAKNIQYF. The DNA of the CDR3 is TGTGCCAGCAGCTTTGGGCGGAGCAACCTAGCCAAAAACATTCAGTACTTC.

The chain is built from TRBV2 and TRBJ2-7, with 7 bases identical to TRBD1. CDR1 is SNHLY and CDR2 is FYNNEI in the germline V gene. This CDR3 region has 13 residues. The CDR3 DNA sequence: TGTTCCGGACGAAGTGCAGGGGGTTCCGAGCAGTACTTC. It encodes CSGRSAGGSEQYF.

V is TRBV11-1 and J is TRBJ2-5; D possibly corresponds to TRBD1 (6 bases). The V end was cut by 3 bases, the J end by 1 base, with 15 bases between. The CDR3 consists of 16 residues. Germline V gene lookup returns CDR1 SGHAT and CDR2 FQDESV (reference sequence). The CDR3 sequence is CASSLSQGWAQETQYF. The CDR3 coding sequence is TGTGCCAGCAGCTTGTCACAGGGTTGGGCCCAAGAGACCCAGTACTTC.

This clonotype showed up many times. The J gene is TRBJ1-1, the V gene TRBV5-1; a weak D match, TRBD1 (6 bases). Deletions cut 3 bases from V and 5 bases from J, with 17 bases between. CDR1 and CDR2 (germline): SGHRS, YFSETQ. The CDR3 extends over 15 amino acids. For the CDR3, the DNA is TGCGCCAGCAGCTCTCTAGGCAGGGGAGAGACTGAAGCTTTCTTT. It encodes CASSSLGRGETEAFF.

This clonotype was recorded many times. The rearrangement joins TRBV27 to TRBJ2-2, with 8 positions matching TRBD1. The CDR3 runs 15 residues. V lost 6 bases, J lost 7 bases, and 10 bases stayed unmatched. CDR1 is MNHEY and CDR2 is SMNVEV in the germline V gene (reference sequence). In DNA form, the CDR3 reads TGTGCCAGCAGCCCGGACAGGGTATTGGTCGGGGAGCTGTTTTTT. Translating it yields CASSPDRVLVGELFF.

This clonotype was seen a handful of times. The chain joins TRBV6-2 or TRBV6-3 to TRBJ1-1; a possible D gene is TRBD1 (5 bases). Trimming left V 4 bases short and J 2 bases short, with 8 bases between. The germline V gene encodes CDR1 MNHEY and CDR2 SVGEGT. The CDR3 is made up of 13 amino acids. The DNA for the CDR3 is TGTGCCAGCAGTTCTTGGGACAACACTGAAGCTTTCTTT. Translated: CASSSWDNTEAFF.

In its sample, this clonotype was seen many times. V is TRBV7-9 and J is TRBJ2-2; D call uncertain. V lost 2 bases, J lost 1 base, and 8 bases lay in between. Germline V CDR1 and CDR2: SEHNR, FQNEAQ (reference sequence). This CDR3 is 15 amino acids long. In DNA form, the CDR3 reads TGTGCCAGCAGCTTATCCAGGAGGAACACCGGGGAGCTGTTTTTT. It specifies CASSLSRRNTGELFF.

This clonotype was observed many times. V gene TRBV28 combines with J gene TRBJ1-2; 7 nucleotides agree with TRBD1. Looked up from germline, CDR1 is MDHEN and CDR2 is SYDVKM. Losses at the gene ends were 6 bases for V and 2 bases for J; bases not matched to a gene: 9. The CDR3 has 15 residues. CDR3 amino acids: CASRKPGQRNYGYTF. The CDR3 nucleotides read TGTGCCAGCAGAAAGCCGGGACAGCGCAACTATGGCTACACCTTC.

About this clonotype itself: The junction departs from germline at one end; a sequencing error may be responsible. The CDR3 region has the DNA TGCTGTGCTAGAGTCGAAGCTGGGGGGATTTTGGGAACTGAAGCTTTCTTT. Its protein is CCARVEAGGILGTEAFF. The chain employs TRBV20-1 and TRBJ1-1; tentative D call: TRBD1 (5 bases). The CDR3 runs 17 residues. CDR1 DFQATT and CDR2 SNEGSKA come from the germline V gene (reference sequence).

V gene TRBV30 combines with J gene TRBJ2-1, with TRBD2 matching 12 bases. From germline, CDR1 is GTSNPN and CDR2 SVGIG (reference sequence). V dropped 3 bases and J dropped 4; count of bases not matched to a gene: 7. This CDR3 has 16 residues. The DNA for the CDR3 is TGTGCCTGGAGCTATGGGACTAGCGGGTATTACAATGAGCAGTTCTTC. Its protein is CAWSYGTSGYYNEQFF.